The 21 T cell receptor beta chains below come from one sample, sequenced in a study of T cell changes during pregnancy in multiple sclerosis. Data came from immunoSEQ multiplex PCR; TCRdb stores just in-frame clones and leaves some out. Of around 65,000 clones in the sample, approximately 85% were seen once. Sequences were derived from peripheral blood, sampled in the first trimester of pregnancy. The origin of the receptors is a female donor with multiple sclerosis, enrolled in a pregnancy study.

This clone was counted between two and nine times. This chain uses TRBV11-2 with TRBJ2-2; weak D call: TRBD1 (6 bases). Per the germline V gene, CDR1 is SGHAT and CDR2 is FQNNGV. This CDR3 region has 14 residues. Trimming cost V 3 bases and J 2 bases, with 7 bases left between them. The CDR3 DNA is TGTGCCAGCAGCTTCAGGGGTAACACCGGGGAGCTGTTTTTT. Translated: CASSFRGNTGELFF.

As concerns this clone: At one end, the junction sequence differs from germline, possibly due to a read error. The CDR3 region is CASSLGPTGVF. The CDR3 DNA reads as TGTGCCAGCAGCCTAGGACCTACGGGGGTCTTC. The V gene is TRBV5-5, the J gene TRBJ2-1; possibly TRBD2 for D (6 bases). In germline, CDR1 is SGHKS, CDR2 YYEKEE (reference sequence). The CDR3 extends over 11 amino acids.

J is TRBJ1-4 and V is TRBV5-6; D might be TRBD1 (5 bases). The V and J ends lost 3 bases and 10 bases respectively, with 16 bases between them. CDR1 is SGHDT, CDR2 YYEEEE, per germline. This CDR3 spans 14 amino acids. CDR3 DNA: TGTGCCAGCAGCTGGGGGTCCCGGGAGGGAAAACTGTTTTTT. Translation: CASSWGSREGKLFF.

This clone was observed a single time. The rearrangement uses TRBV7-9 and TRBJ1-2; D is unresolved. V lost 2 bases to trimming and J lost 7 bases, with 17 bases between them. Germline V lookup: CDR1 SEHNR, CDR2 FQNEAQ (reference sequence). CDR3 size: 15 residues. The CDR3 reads CASSLSGLRISGYTF. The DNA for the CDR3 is TGTGCCAGCAGCTTAAGTGGACTTAGGATATCTGGCTACACCTTC.

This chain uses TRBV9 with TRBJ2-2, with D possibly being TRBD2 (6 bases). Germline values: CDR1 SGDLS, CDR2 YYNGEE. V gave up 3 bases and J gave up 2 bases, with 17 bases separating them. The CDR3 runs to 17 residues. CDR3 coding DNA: TGTGCCAGCAGCGCTCCCGTTGGGGGGTCAAACACCGGGGAGCTGTTTTTT. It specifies CASSAPVGGSNTGELFF.

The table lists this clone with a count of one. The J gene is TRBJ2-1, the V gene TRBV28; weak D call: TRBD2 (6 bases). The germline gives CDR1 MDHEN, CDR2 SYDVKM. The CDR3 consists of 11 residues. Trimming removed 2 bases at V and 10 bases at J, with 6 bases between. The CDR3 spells CASSLGGEQFF. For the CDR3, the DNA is TGTGCCAGCAGTTTAGGGGGGGAGCAGTTCTTC.

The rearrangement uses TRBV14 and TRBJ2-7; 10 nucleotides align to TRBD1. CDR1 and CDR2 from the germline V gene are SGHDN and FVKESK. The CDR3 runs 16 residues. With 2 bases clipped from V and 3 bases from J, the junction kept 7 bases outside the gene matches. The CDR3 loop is CASSQPGTGAYYEQYF. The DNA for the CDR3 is TGTGCCAGCAGCCAACCCGGGACAGGGGCATACTACGAGCAGTACTTC.

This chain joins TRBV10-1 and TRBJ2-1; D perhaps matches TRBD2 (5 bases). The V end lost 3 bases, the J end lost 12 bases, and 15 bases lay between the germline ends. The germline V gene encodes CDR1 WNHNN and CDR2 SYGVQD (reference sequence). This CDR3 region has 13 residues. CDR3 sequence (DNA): TGCGCCAGCAGTGATGCCCCGGGGTGGGGGCAGTTCTTC. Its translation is CASSDAPGWGQFF.

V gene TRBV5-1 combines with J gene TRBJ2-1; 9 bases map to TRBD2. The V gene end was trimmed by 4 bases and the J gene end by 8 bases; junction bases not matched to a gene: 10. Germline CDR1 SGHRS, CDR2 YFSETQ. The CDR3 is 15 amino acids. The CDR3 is CASSAEVAGDYEQFF. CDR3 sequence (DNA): TGCGCCAGCAGCGCCGAAGTAGCGGGAGACTATGAGCAGTTCTTC.

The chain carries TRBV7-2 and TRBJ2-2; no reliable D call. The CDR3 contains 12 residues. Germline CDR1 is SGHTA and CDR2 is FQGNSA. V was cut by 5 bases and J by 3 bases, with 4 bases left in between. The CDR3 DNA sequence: TGTGCCAGCAGCCACTACACCGGGGAGCTGTTTTTT. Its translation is CASSHYTGELFF.

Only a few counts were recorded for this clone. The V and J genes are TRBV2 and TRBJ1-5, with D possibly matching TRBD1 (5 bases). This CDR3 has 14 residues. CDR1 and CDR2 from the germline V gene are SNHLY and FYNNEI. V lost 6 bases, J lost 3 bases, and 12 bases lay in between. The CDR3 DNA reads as TGTGCCAGCAGCGCGACAGATCCCAATCAGCCCCAGCATTTT. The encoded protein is CASSATDPNQPQHF.

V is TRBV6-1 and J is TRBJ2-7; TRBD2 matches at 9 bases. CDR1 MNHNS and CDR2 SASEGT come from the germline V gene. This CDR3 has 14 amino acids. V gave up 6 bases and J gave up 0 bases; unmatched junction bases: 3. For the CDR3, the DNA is TGTGCCAGCAGCAGCGGGGGGAGCTCCTACGAGCAGTACTTC. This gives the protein CASSSGGSSYEQYF.

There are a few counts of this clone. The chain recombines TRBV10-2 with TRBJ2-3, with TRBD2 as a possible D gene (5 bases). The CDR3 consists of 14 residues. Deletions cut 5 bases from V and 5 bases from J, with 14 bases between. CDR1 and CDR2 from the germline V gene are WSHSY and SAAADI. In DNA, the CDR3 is TGCGCCAGCAGTCAATCTCATCGGGGAGATACGCAGTATTTT. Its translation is CASSQSHRGDTQYF.

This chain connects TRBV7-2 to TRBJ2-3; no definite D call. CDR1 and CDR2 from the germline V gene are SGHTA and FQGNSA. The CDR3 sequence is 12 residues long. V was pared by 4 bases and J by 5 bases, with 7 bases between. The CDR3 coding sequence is TGTGCCAGCAGCTCGAAGAGAGATACGCAGTATTTT. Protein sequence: CASSSKRDTQYF.

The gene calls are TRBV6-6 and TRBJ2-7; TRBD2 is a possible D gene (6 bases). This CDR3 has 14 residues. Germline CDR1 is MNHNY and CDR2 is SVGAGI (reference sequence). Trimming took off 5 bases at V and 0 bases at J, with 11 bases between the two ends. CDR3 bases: TGTGCCAGCAGTGGGGACTCTTACTCCTACGAGCAGTACTTC. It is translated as CASSGDSYSYEQYF.

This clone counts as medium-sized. This CDR3 reads CASSPGLGATEAFF. The DNA of the CDR3 is TGTGCCAGCAGCCCCGGTCTGGGGGCCACTGAAGCTTTCTTT. The chain joins TRBV7-3 to TRBJ1-1, with a possible D match to TRBD1 (6 bases). The CDR3 totals 14 residues. Trimming took 5 bases from V and 4 from J, leaving 14 bases between them. Germline V CDR1 and CDR2: SGHTA, FQGTGA.

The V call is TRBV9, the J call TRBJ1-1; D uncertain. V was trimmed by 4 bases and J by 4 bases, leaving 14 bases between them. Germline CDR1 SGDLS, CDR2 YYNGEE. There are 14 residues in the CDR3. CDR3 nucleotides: TGTGCCAGCAGCTCTCACGACATTCCCACTGAAGCTTTCTTT. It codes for CASSSHDIPTEAFF.

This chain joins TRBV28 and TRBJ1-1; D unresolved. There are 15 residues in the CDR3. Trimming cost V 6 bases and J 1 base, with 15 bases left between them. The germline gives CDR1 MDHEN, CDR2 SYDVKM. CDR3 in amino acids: CASSSDKRANTEAFF. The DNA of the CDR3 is TGTGCCAGCAGCTCAGACAAGCGGGCGAACACTGAAGCTTTCTTT.

DNA for the CDR3: TGCGCCAGCAGCTTGGTAACAGGTGATACGCAGTATTTT. Translating it yields CASSLVTGDTQYF. V and J are TRBV5-1 and TRBJ2-3; the D gene is possibly TRBD1 (5 bases). Between the trimmed V and J ends, which lost 0 bases and 6 bases, there was a span of 8 bases. This CDR3 spans 13 amino acids. From germline, CDR1 is SGHRS and CDR2 YFSETQ.

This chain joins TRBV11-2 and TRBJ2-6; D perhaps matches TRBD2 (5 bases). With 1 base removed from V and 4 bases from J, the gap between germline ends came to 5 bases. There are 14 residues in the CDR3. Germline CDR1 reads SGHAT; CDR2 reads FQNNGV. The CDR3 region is CASSLGGGANVLTF. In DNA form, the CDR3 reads TGTGCCAGCAGCTTAGGCGGGGGGGCCAACGTCCTGACTTTC.

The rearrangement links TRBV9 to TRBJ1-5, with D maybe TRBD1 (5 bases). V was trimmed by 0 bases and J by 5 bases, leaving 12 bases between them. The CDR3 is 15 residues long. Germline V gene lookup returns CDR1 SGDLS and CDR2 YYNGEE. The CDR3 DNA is TGTGCCAGCAGCGTAGATGGGAGGGGAGATCAGCCCCAGCATTTT. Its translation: CASSVDGRGDQPQHF.